This TCR beta chain was sequenced for a study of cytotoxic CD8 clonotypes in ibrutinib-treated CLL. Study-level information: Responses: some 25 partial, 2 complete; after median around 64 months, roughly 15 stayed remitted, 12 progressed.

Data came from immunoSEQ multiplex PCR; TCRdb stores just in-frame clones and leaves some out. The sample lists fewer than 400,000 clones; roughly two thirds were seen once. This CDR3 has 14 amino acids. The germline V gene has CDR1 MNHEY and CDR2 SVGAGI. Trimming cost V 7 bases and J 0 bases; bases outside gene matches: 6. The starting material was PBMCs, obtained after 36 months of ibrutinib treatment. The TCR sequence derives from a human donor with chronic lymphocytic leukemia. The J gene is TRBJ2-7, the V gene TRBV6-5; 7 bases agree with TRBD2. The chain's CDR3 is CASTRGDSSYEQYF. The CDR3 nucleotides read TGTGCCAGCACCCGGGGGGACTCCTCCTACGAGCAGTACTTC.